This T cell receptor beta chain was captured by sequencing in a study of T cell changes during pregnancy in multiple sclerosis. Produced via immunoSEQ multiplex PCR; TCRdb's table is partial and in-frame only. The sample contains about 36,000 clones, 88% of which appear only once. Germline V gene lookup returns CDR1 KGHSH and CDR2 LQKENI. Losses at the gene ends were 4 bases for V and 6 bases for J; bases not matched to a gene: 2. CDR3 length equals 13 residues. This chain uses TRBV18 with TRBJ2-7; 11 bases match TRBD2. The source material was CD4+ T cells from peripheral blood mononuclear cells, sampled in the first trimester of pregnancy. The source is a female donor with multiple sclerosis, enrolled in a pregnancy study. The CDR3: CASSLGLAGEQYF. The CDR3 DNA reads as TGTGCCAGCTCACTTGGACTAGCGGGCGAGCAGTACTTC.